The next 8 T cell receptor beta chains were all read from a single sample in a study of T cell repertoires and HLA-DP antigens. Their specific antigens are unknown. The repertoire was sequenced with immunoSEQ multiplex PCR; TCRdb's copy has only in-frame clones and lacks some. Among about 110,000 clones listed, 92% were seen once. Sequenced input: CD4+ T cells from PBMCs. Receptors were obtained from a woman aged 18-29 years in good health and CMV-seronegative.

The CDR3 spells CASSLFWREERNEQFF. For the CDR3, the DNA is TGTGCCAGCAGTTTATTCTGGCGGGAGGAGCGCAATGAGCAGTTCTTC. The V gene is TRBV27, the J gene TRBJ2-1; 8 nucleotides line up with TRBD2. The germline V gene has CDR1 MNHEY and CDR2 SMNVEV (reference sequence). The trim removed 1 base at V and 6 bases at J, leaving 8 bases unmatched. The CDR3 runs to 16 residues.

This clone was counted a few times. The chain recombines TRBV2 with TRBJ2-2; no firm D call. Trimming removed 5 bases at V and 4 bases at J, with 2 bases between. Germline V CDR1 and CDR2: SNHLY, FYNNEI. The CDR3 covers 11 residues. The chain's CDR3 is CASSITGELFF. CDR3 DNA: TGTGCCAGCAGTATCACCGGGGAGCTGTTTTTT.

This clone was seen only a few times. This chain joins TRBV7-9 and TRBJ1-2; 7 nucleotides line up with TRBD1. The CDR3 sequence is 13 residues long. Germline CDR1 SEHNR, CDR2 FQNEAQ (reference sequence). Trimming removed 1 base from V and 14 bases from J; junction bases left unmatched: 10. In DNA form, the CDR3 reads TGTGCCAGCAGCTTAGTCCGACAGGGAGCGAGTACCTTC. Amino acids: CASSLVRQGASTF.

The J gene is TRBJ2-3, the V gene TRBV18; the match to TRBD2 covers 8 bases. The V gene's germline CDR1 is KGHSH and CDR2 LQKENI. CDR3 length: 16 residues. Trimming at V came to 6 bases and at J to 1 base, leaving 9 bases not matched to a gene. CDR3 nucleotides: TGTGCCAGCTCCCTGCAAGCGGGAGAACGCACAGATACGCAGTATTTT. Encoded protein: CASSLQAGERTDTQYF.

The rearrangement joins TRBV28 to TRBJ2-1; 9 nucleotides agree with TRBD2. Trimming removed 3 bases from V and 6 bases from J; junction bases left unmatched: 6. Germline-derived CDR1 and CDR2 are MDHEN and SYDVKM. The CDR3 is 15 residues long. The CDR3 bases are TGTGCCAGCAGTTTTCCCGCGGGAGGGCCCAATGAGCAGTTCTTC. It translates to CASSFPAGGPNEQFF.

The gene calls are TRBV7-2 and TRBJ2-1, with 12 bases matching TRBD2. Germline CDR1 reads SGHTA; CDR2 reads FQGNSA. The ends lost 3 bases at V and 9 bases at J; junction bases unmatched: 15. This CDR3 spans 18 amino acids. As DNA, the CDR3 is TGTGCCAGCAGCTTTTGGGCTAGCCTAGCGGGGGGGCCTGTTGAGCAGTTCTTC. Protein: CASSFWASLAGGPVEQFF.

This clone was found once. The rearrangement links TRBV25-1 to TRBJ1-5; D call uncertain. The CDR3 extends over 16 amino acids. CDR1 and CDR2 (germline): MGHDK, SYGVNS. Trimming removed 6 bases at V and 0 bases at J, with 15 bases between. The CDR3 DNA follows: TGTGCCAGCAGCGCGGGTGGAAGATTTAGCAATCAGCCCCAGCATTTT. This gives the protein CASSAGGRFSNQPQHF.

The rearrangement joins TRBV6-5 to TRBJ2-7, with 7 bases lining up with TRBD1. The CDR3 totals 15 residues. The junction had 11 bases not matched to a gene; V was cut back by 5 bases and J by 4 bases. Germline CDR1 MNHEY, CDR2 SVGAGI. Here the CDR3 DNA reads TGTGCCAGCAGTCAAGACAGGGATGGGAAATACGAGCAGTACGTC. This encodes CASSQDRDGKYEQYV.